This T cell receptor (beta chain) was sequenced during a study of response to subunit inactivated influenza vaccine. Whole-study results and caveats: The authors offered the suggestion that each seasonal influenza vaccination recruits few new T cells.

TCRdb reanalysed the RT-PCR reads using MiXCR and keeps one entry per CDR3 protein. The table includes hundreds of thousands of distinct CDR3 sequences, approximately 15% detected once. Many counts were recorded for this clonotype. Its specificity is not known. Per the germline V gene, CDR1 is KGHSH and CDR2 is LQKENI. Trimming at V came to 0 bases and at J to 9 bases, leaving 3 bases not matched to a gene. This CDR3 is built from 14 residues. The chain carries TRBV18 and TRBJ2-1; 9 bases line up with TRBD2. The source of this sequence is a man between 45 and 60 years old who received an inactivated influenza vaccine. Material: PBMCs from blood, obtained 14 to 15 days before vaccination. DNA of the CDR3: TGTGCCAGCTCACCACCGGCGGGAGGGACTGAGCAGTTCTTC. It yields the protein CASSPPAGGTEQFF.